What follows are 23 T cell receptor beta chains derived from one specimen sequenced in a study of blood T cell repertoires in COVID-19. Some clones are missing from TCRdb's copy, which holds only in-frame ones; the method was immunoSEQ multiplex PCR. The sample includes about 380,000 clones, about 80% seen only once; the top ten take around 1%. Sequencing used peripheral blood. Source of these receptors: a human donor with acute or convalescent COVID-19. The donor label of this sample is uncertain.

A remark on this clone: Mismatch with germline at one junction end may stem from a read error. CDR3 in amino acids: CASSQTQDRVVF. CDR3 in DNA: TGTGCCAGCAGTCAAACTCAGGACAGGGTTGTCTTC. The chain is built from TRBV27 and TRBJ2-7, with 8 bases matching TRBD1. The CDR3 is made up of 12 amino acids. Germline V gene data show CDR1 as MNHEY and CDR2 as SMNVEV (reference sequence).

V usage is TRBV5-5 and J usage is TRBJ1-5; 7 bases line up with TRBD1. From germline, CDR1 is SGHKS and CDR2 YYEKEE (reference sequence). The V and J ends lost 2 bases and 5 bases, in that order; junction bases with no gene match: 7. The CDR3 is made up of 15 amino acids. The CDR3 region has the DNA TGTGCCAGCAGCTTAATTGGCAGGGGGGATCAGCCCCAGCATTTT. Translation gives CASSLIGRGDQPQHF.

Notes on this clone: Other DNA sequences in the sample encode the same CDR3. V usage is TRBV18 and J usage is TRBJ2-3, with a possible D match to TRBD2 (6 bases). Germline assignment: CDR1 KGHSH and CDR2 LQKENI. V lost 2 bases and J 6 bases, leaving 6 bases between the germline ends. The CDR3 consists of 12 residues. The CDR3 region has the DNA TGTGCCAGCTCACCAGCGGGGGATACGCAGTATTTT. Its protein is CASSPAGDTQYF.

The rearrangement links TRBV14 to TRBJ2-3; D might be TRBD2 (6 bases). CDR1 SGHDN and CDR2 FVKESK come from the germline V gene. V lost 4 bases and J lost 0, with 8 bases in between. CDR3 size: 14 residues. The DNA for the CDR3 is TGTGCCAGCAGCCGGAGGGGAAGCACAGATACGCAGTATTTT. This translates into CASSRRGSTDTQYF. The whole variable domain, filled in from reference TRBV14 and TRBJ2-3, reads EAGVTQFPSHSVIEKGQTVTLRCDPISGHDNLYWYRRVMGKEIKFLLHFVKESKQDESGMPNNRFLAERTGGTYSTLKVQPAELEDSGVYFCASSRRGSTDTQYFGPGTRLTVL.

V gene TRBV3-1 (or the pseudogene TRBV3-2) combines with J gene TRBJ2-7; weak D call: TRBD1 (6 bases). In germline, CDR1 is LGHDT, CDR2 YNNKEL (reference sequence). CDR3 length: 12 residues. The V end lost 4 bases, the J end lost 2 bases, and 6 bases lay between the germline ends. The CDR3 nucleotides read TGTGCCAGCAGCCGGGACACCTACGAGCAGTACTTC. Translating it yields CASSRDTYEQYF.

V gene TRBV30 combines with J gene TRBJ2-7; D is unclear. Germline lookup yields CDR1 GTSNPN and CDR2 SVGIG (reference sequence). The length of the CDR3 is 14 residues. Trimming removed 4 bases at V and 0 bases at J, with 13 bases between. The CDR3 DNA follows: TGTGCCTGGACACTAACTCGAAACTCCTACGAGCAGTACTTC. Translating it yields CAWTLTRNSYEQYF. The full variable domain, rest sourced from reference TRBV30 and TRBJ2-7, is SQTIHQWPATLVQPVGSPLSLECTVEGTSNPNLYWYRQAAGRGLQLLFYSVGIGQISSEVPQNLSASRPQDRQFILSSKKLLLSDSGFYLCAWTLTRNSYEQYFGPGTRLTVT.

This clone has only a few counts. In DNA form, the CDR3 reads TGTGCCAGCTCACCAAGAACTAGCGGGAGGGCGAACACCGGGGAGCTGTTTTTT. This sequence encodes CASSPRTSGRANTGELFF. The chain joins TRBV18 to TRBJ2-2; 13 bases are a match to TRBD2. Germline V lookup: CDR1 KGHSH, CDR2 LQKENI. After removal of 2 bases from V and 0 bases from J, the junction contained 3 bases not matched to a gene. The CDR3 length is 18 residues.

J is TRBJ2-1 and V is TRBV27; 11 bases map to TRBD2. CDR1 is MNHEY and CDR2 is SMNVEV in the germline V gene (reference sequence). With V trimmed by 6 bases and J by 5 bases, 6 bases remained unmatched. The CDR3 is 15 amino acids. CDR3 coding DNA: TGTGCCAGCAGCCTGAGACTAGCGGGGAACAATGAGCAGTTCTTC. It encodes CASSLRLAGNNEQFF.

V usage is TRBV30 and J usage is TRBJ1-3, with D perhaps matching TRBD1 (6 bases). Germline CDR1 GTSNPN, CDR2 SVGIG (reference sequence). The CDR3 is 13 residues long. Trimming removed 8 bases from V and 0 bases from J, with 11 bases in between. Here the CDR3 DNA reads TGTGCCACACAGGGTTTCTCTGGAAACACCATATATTTT. Protein: CATQGFSGNTIYF.

The J gene is TRBJ1-5, the V gene TRBV19; TRBD1 is a possible D gene (5 bases). This CDR3 is built from 15 residues. Germline V gene data show CDR1 as LNHDA and CDR2 as SQIVND (reference sequence). Deletions cut 4 bases from V and 6 bases from J, with 16 bases between. CDR3 loop: CASSTSTPRAQPQHF. The DNA of the CDR3 is TGTGCCAGTAGTACGTCGACTCCCAGGGCTCAGCCCCAGCATTTT.

This clone was seen once. The chain links TRBV10-3 to TRBJ1-2, with TRBD1 as a possible D gene (6 bases). The CDR3 has 14 amino acids. Germline V lookup: CDR1 ENHRY, CDR2 SYGVKD. The ends were cut back, 3 bases at V and 9 bases at J, with 17 bases in the middle. CDR3 nucleotide sequence: TGTGCCATCAGTGAAATCCCAGGGGCCACCAGCTACACCTTC. This encodes CAISEIPGATSYTF.

The chain uses TRBV7-9 and TRBJ1-4; 8 nucleotides match TRBD1. The CDR3 contains 16 residues. The germline V gene encodes CDR1 SEHNR and CDR2 FQNEAQ (reference sequence). Losses at the gene ends were 5 bases for V and 4 bases for J; bases not matched to a gene: 9. The CDR3 DNA sequence: TGTGCCAGCAGCCCTGGACAGGGAGGCCTTAATGAAAAACTGTTTTTT. Protein sequence: CASSPGQGGLNEKLFF.

The chain has TRBV28 and TRBJ1-1; 9 bases align to TRBD1. The ends lost 2 bases at V and 5 bases at J; junction bases unmatched: 6. The CDR3 runs 15 residues. Germline CDR1 is MDHEN and CDR2 is SYDVKM. DNA for the CDR3: TGTGCCAGCAGTTTACACAGGGGGCAGAATACTGAAGCTTTCTTT. Translating gives CASSLHRGQNTEAFF.

The chain couples TRBV9 to TRBJ2-2, with 11 nucleotides matching TRBD2. Germline V gene sequence: CDR1 SGDLS, CDR2 YYNGEE. The CDR3 is 16 amino acids. Germline trimming cut 3 bases from V and 5 bases from J; bases unmatched to any gene: 6. CDR3 nucleotide sequence: TGTGCCAGCAGCGAGGGGAGACTAGCGGGGACCGGGGAGCTGTTTTTT. As protein: CASSEGRLAGTGELFF.

V and J are TRBV2 and TRBJ2-1, with D uncertain. This CDR3 has 14 residues. Trimming stripped 6 bases from V and 5 bases from J, with 14 bases between. The germline V gene encodes CDR1 SNHLY and CDR2 FYNNEI. For the CDR3, the DNA is TGTGCCAGCAGGCAGTTTGGGCTGAACAATGAGCAGTTCTTC. Its translation is CASRQFGLNNEQFF.

The gene calls are TRBV6-5 and TRBJ2-5, with 7 nucleotides matching TRBD1. With V trimmed by 4 bases and J by 1 base, 9 bases remained unmatched. CDR3 size: 16 residues. Germline loops: CDR1 MNHEY, CDR2 SVGAGI. This chain's CDR3 is CASSLVPAGGQETQYF. The CDR3 DNA is TGTGCCAGCAGTTTAGTTCCGGCAGGGGGCCAAGAGACCCAGTACTTC.

The rearrangement links TRBV20-1 to TRBJ2-7; 10 bases map to TRBD1. The CDR3 is 14 residues long. Germline V gene sequence: CDR1 DFQATT, CDR2 SNEGSKA (reference sequence). Trimming removed 4 bases from V and 3 bases from J; junction bases left unmatched: 6. The DNA of the CDR3 is TGCAGTGCTATTGACCGGACAGGGGGCTACGAGCAGTACTTC. Translating it yields CSAIDRTGGYEQYF.

The rearrangement links TRBV4-1 to TRBJ2-7, with D possibly matching TRBD2 (6 bases). The CDR3 spans 16 residues. V was trimmed by 4 bases and J by 4 bases, leaving 20 bases between them. CDR1 is MGHRA, CDR2 YSYEKL, per germline. The CDR3 is CASSPSTRPGVYEQYF. CDR3 coding DNA: TGCGCCAGCAGCCCCAGTACTCGTCCGGGGGTTTACGAGCAGTACTTC.

Notes on this clone: At the DNA level, this CDR3 is encoded by other sequences in the same sample as well. V usage is TRBV7-2 and J usage is TRBJ1-6; 7 bases are a match to TRBD1. Germline values: CDR1 SGHTA, CDR2 FQGNSA. CDR3 size: 14 residues. The ends lost 3 bases at V and 7 bases at J; junction bases unmatched: 3. CDR3: CASSFVRGNSPLHF. CDR3 nucleotide sequence: TGTGCCAGCAGCTTCGTCAGGGGGAATTCACCCCTCCACTTT.

This chain links TRBV25-1 with TRBJ1-5; D perhaps matches TRBD1 (6 bases). The V gene's germline CDR1 is MGHDK and CDR2 SYGVNS. The CDR3 extends over 14 amino acids. V lost 8 bases to trimming and J lost 7 bases, with 18 bases between them. The CDR3 is CASPPRGKWQPQHF. CDR3 DNA: TGTGCCAGCCCCCCCAGGGGTAAATGGCAGCCCCAGCATTTT.

The chain uses TRBV27 and TRBJ1-4, with TRBD1 matching 9 bases. CDR1 is MNHEY and CDR2 is SMNVEV in the germline V gene (reference sequence). The CDR3 extends over 16 amino acids. J was trimmed by 7 bases and V by 3 bases; bases with no gene match: 9. This CDR3 is CASSFLGTGSGEKLFF. CDR3 nucleotides: TGTGCCAGCAGTTTTCTAGGGACAGGGAGCGGTGAAAAACTGTTTTTT. Complete variable domain (other parts from reference TRBV27 and TRBJ1-4): EAQVTQNPRYLITVTGKKLTVTCSQNMNHEYMSWYRQDPGLGLRQIYYSMNVEVTDKGDVPEGYKVSRKEKRNFPLILESPSPNQTSLYFCASSFLGTGSGEKLFFGSGTQLSVL.

The rearrangement uses TRBV5-4 and TRBJ2-1, with D possibly TRBD2 on 6 matching bases. This CDR3 is 13 amino acids long. Germline V gene data show CDR1 as SGHNT and CDR2 as YYREEE (reference sequence). Trimming left V 4 bases short and J 10 bases short, with 15 bases between. In nucleotides, the CDR3 is TGTGCCAGCAGCATAGAACTAGCTTGGGAGCAGTTCTTC. This gives the protein CASSIELAWEQFF.

This sequence joins TRBV29-1 and TRBJ2-7; D may be TRBD1 (5 bases). The length of the CDR3 is 13 residues. Germline V gene data show CDR1 as SQVTM and CDR2 as ANQGSEA. With 3 bases removed from V and 2 bases from J, the gap between germline ends came to 11 bases. This chain's CDR3 is CSVDDQGTYEQYF. In DNA form, the CDR3 reads TGCAGCGTTGATGACCAGGGTACCTACGAGCAGTACTTC.